This passage covers 27 T cell receptor beta chains from one sample sequenced in a study of cytomegalovirus exposure and HLA in healthy donors. Method: immunoSEQ multiplex PCR; TCRdb's copy keeps in-frame clones and lacks some. The sample holds more than 300,000 clones; 80% to 90% are singletons and the top ten take around 0.8%. Sequences were obtained from PBMCs. The origin of the receptors is a woman aged 18-29 years in good health and CMV-seronegative.

The rearrangement uses TRBV10-3 and TRBJ2-7, with D possibly TRBD1 on 5 matching bases. Germline V gene lookup returns CDR1 ENHRY and CDR2 SYGVKD. The ends were cut back, 4 bases at V and 0 bases at J, with 10 bases in the middle. The CDR3 sequence is 14 residues long. The CDR3 region is CAISGQSSSYEQYF. The DNA of the CDR3 is TGTGCCATCAGTGGACAGTCTAGCTCCTACGAGCAGTACTTC.

This sequence joins TRBV14 and TRBJ2-1; 8 bases are a match to TRBD2. V shed 6 bases and J 8 bases; nucleotides not matched to a gene: 15. Germline V CDR1 and CDR2: SGHDN, FVKESK. This CDR3 contains 16 residues. The CDR3 DNA is TGTGCCAGCAGTCTCCTAGGAGCGGGAGTGGGAGATGAGCAGTTCTTC. It yields the protein CASSLLGAGVGDEQFF.

V is TRBV15 and J is TRBJ2-1; no clear D gene. Per germline, CDR1 LNHNV and CDR2 YYDKDF (reference sequence). V was clipped by 3 bases and J by 7 bases, with 4 bases between them. The CDR3 extends over 11 amino acids. The DNA for the CDR3 is TGTGCCACCAGCAGCTTGAATGAGCAGTTCTTC. It is translated as CATSSLNEQFF.

The chain combines TRBV29-1 with TRBJ2-2; 7 bases map to TRBD1. Trimming at V came to 6 bases and at J to 3 bases, leaving 7 bases not matched to a gene. CDR3 size: 14 residues. Germline CDR1 SQVTM, CDR2 ANQGSEA. The CDR3 DNA is TGCAGCGTGGCCACAGGGGCGGACACCGGGGAGCTGTTTTTT. It is translated as CSVATGADTGELFF.

This rearrangement joins TRBV2 to TRBJ2-7, with D unresolved. The CDR3 is 14 residues long. V lost 0 bases to trimming and J lost 8 bases, with 14 bases between them. Germline V CDR1 and CDR2: SNHLY, FYNNEI. The CDR3 coding sequence is TGTGCCAGCAGTGAAGCTATGGCACTATTCCAGCAGTACTTC. Translating gives CASSEAMALFQQYF. The variable domain in full, with the rest retrieved from reference TRBV2 and TRBJ2-7, is EPEVTQTPSHQVTQMGQEVILRCVPISNHLYFYWYRQILGQKVEFLVSFYNNEISEKSEIFDDQFSVERPDGSNFTLKIRSTKLEDSAMYFCASSEAMALFQQYFGPGTRLTVT.

The rearrangement links TRBV29-1 to TRBJ2-7; 10 bases are shared with TRBD2. The V segment lost 8 bases and the J segment 2 bases; nucleotides outside the gene matches: 12. Germline lookup yields CDR1 SQVTM and CDR2 ANQGSEA. This CDR3 is built from 15 residues. The CDR3 loop is CSSSPGTSVAYEQYF. In DNA form, the CDR3 reads TGCAGCTCCTCACCCGGGACTAGCGTTGCCTACGAGCAGTACTTC.

This chain joins TRBV5-1 and TRBJ2-5; possibly TRBD2 for D (5 bases). CDR3 length equals 14 residues. The V gene's germline CDR1 is SGHRS and CDR2 YFSETQ. V lost 1 base, J lost 5 bases, and 12 bases lay in between. CDR3 sequence (DNA): TGCGCCAGCAGCTTGTCCGGGGTAGAGGAGACCCAGTACTTC. It translates to CASSLSGVEETQYF.

This chain connects TRBV7-6 to TRBJ2-5; D is ambiguous. V gave up 0 bases and J gave up 5 bases, with 7 bases separating them. The CDR3 totals 13 residues. The germline CDR1 and CDR2 sequences are SGHVS and FNYEAQ. CDR3 residues: CASSLAVRETQYF. The CDR3, as DNA: TGTGCCAGCAGCTTAGCGGTCCGGGAGACCCAGTACTTC.

This clone has a handful of counts. DNA of the CDR3: TGTGCCAGCAGCGCCGGACAGGGACTCTATGGCTACACCTTC. Its protein is CASSAGQGLYGYTF. The chain combines TRBV9 with TRBJ1-2; 8 positions match TRBD1. The CDR3 length is 14 residues. V was clipped by 3 bases and J by 4 bases; unmatched bases: 5. Germline loops: CDR1 SGDLS, CDR2 YYNGEE.

The count of this clone is one. V and J are TRBV4-2 and TRBJ2-1; TRBD2 aligns across 9 bases. Trimming took 0 bases from V and 8 from J; bases not matched to a gene: 11. The CDR3 spans 17 residues. Germline loops: CDR1 LGHNA, CDR2 YNFKEQ. The CDR3 nucleotides read TGTGCCAGCAGCCAAGAACTAGCGGGCCCTACTGGGGATGAGCAGTTCTTC. Amino acid sequence: CASSQELAGPTGDEQFF.

V is TRBV5-1 and J is TRBJ2-1, with 11 bases fitting TRBD2. Germline lookup yields CDR1 SGHRS and CDR2 YFSETQ. This CDR3 is built from 17 residues. J gave up 5 bases and V 4 bases, and 11 bases lay outside the gene matches. The CDR3: CASSLGIAGGPNNEQFF. The CDR3 bases are TGCGCCAGCAGCCTGGGGATAGCGGGAGGGCCTAACAATGAGCAGTTCTTC.

Only one count was recorded for this clone. J is TRBJ1-1 and V is TRBV28; D is possibly TRBD1 (5 bases). CDR1 and CDR2 (germline): MDHEN, SYDVKM. Trimming cost V 3 bases and J 3 bases, with 14 bases left between them. This CDR3 spans 15 amino acids. In DNA, the CDR3 is TGTGCCAGCAGTTTGTATAGGACAAGGGACACTGAAGCTTTCTTT. It specifies CASSLYRTRDTEAFF.

This chain uses TRBV2 with TRBJ2-7; 10 bases map to TRBD1. With 6 bases clipped from V and 1 base from J, the junction kept 12 bases outside the gene matches. The CDR3 spans 17 residues. The germline V gene has CDR1 SNHLY and CDR2 FYNNEI. The CDR3 sequence: CASRRDRGHFLSYEQYF. The CDR3 nucleotides are TGTGCCAGCAGGCGGGACAGGGGCCATTTTCTTTCCTACGAGCAGTACTTC. Drawing the rest from reference TRBV2 and TRBJ2-7, the complete variable domain is EPEVTQTPSHQVTQMGQEVILRCVPISNHLYFYWYRQILGQKVEFLVSFYNNEISEKSEIFDDQFSVERPDGSNFTLKIRSTKLEDSAMYFCASRRDRGHFLSYEQYFGPGTRLTVT.

The chain links TRBV29-1 to TRBJ1-2; a possible D gene is TRBD1 (5 bases). The CDR3 is 12 residues long. Per germline, CDR1 SQVTM and CDR2 ANQGSEA. The germline V and J ends were trimmed by 6 bases and 1 base, with 9 bases remaining between them. The CDR3 region is CSVRARNYGYTF. The CDR3 DNA reads as TGCAGCGTCAGGGCCCGTAACTATGGCTACACCTTC.

V gene TRBV19 combines with J gene TRBJ2-5; maybe TRBD2 (5 bases). This CDR3 has 16 amino acids. V lost 5 bases to trimming and J lost 6 bases, with 22 bases between them. CDR1 LNHDA and CDR2 SQIVND come from the germline V gene (reference sequence). The chain's CDR3 is CASSPLGLAQGQTQYF. For the CDR3, the DNA is TGTGCCAGTAGTCCCCTCGGACTCGCCCAAGGGCAGACCCAGTACTTC. Complete variable domain (other parts from reference TRBV19 and TRBJ2-5): DGGITQSPKYLFRKEGQNVTLSCEQNLNHDAMYWYRQDPGQGLRLIYYSQIVNDFQKGDIAEGYSVSREKKESFPLTVTSAQKNPTAFYLCASSPLGLAQGQTQYFGPGTRLLVL.

This clone showed up just a few times. This chain links TRBV7-9 with TRBJ2-2; no clear D. Deletions cut 0 bases from V and 5 bases from J, with 7 bases between. The V gene's germline CDR1 is SEHNR and CDR2 FQNEAQ (reference sequence). CDR3 length equals 14 residues. The CDR3 region has the DNA TGTGCCAGCAGCTTAGCGGTCGCGACCGGGGAGCTGTTTTTT. It translates to CASSLAVATGELFF.

This clone was seen just once. The V call is TRBV2, the J call TRBJ2-3; 7 positions agree with TRBD1. Germline V gene sequence: CDR1 SNHLY, CDR2 FYNNEI. V was clipped by 6 bases and J by 0 bases; unmatched bases: 3. The CDR3 is 14 amino acids. CDR3 in DNA: TGTGCCAGCAGATGGACAGGCAGCACAGATACGCAGTATTTT. This sequence encodes CASRWTGSTDTQYF.

The genes are TRBV7-7 and TRBJ2-1; D is unclear. Germline-derived CDR1 and CDR2 are SSHAT and FNYEAQ (reference sequence). This CDR3 contains 15 residues. V was pared by 1 base and J by 4 bases, with 11 bases between. Here the CDR3 reads CASSLGAHTYNEQFF. CDR3 nucleotide sequence: TGTGCCAGCAGCTTAGGAGCCCATACTTACAATGAGCAGTTCTTC. The full variable domain, rest sourced from reference TRBV7-7 and TRBJ2-1, is GAGVSQSPRYKVTKRGQDVTLRCDPISSHATLYWYQQALGQGPEFLTYFNYEAQPDKSGLPSDRFSAERPEGSISTLTIQRTEQRDSAMYRCASSLGAHTYNEQFFGPGTRLTVL.

The chain couples TRBV19 to TRBJ2-2; D call uncertain. Looked up from germline, CDR1 is LNHDA and CDR2 is SQIVND (reference sequence). V was pared by 3 bases and J by 4 bases, with 18 bases between. The CDR3 runs 17 residues. Written as DNA, the CDR3 is TGTGCCAGTAGTATCGAGTCTGGTTTGTTCGTCACCGGGGAGCTGTTTTTT. Amino acid sequence: CASSIESGLFVTGELFF. The variable domain in full, completed from reference TRBV19 and TRBJ2-2, reads DGGITQSPKYLFRKEGQNVTLSCEQNLNHDAMYWYRQDPGQGLRLIYYSQIVNDFQKGDIAEGYSVSREKKESFPLTVTSAQKNPTAFYLCASSIESGLFVTGELFFGEGSRLTVL.

V and J are TRBV27 and TRBJ2-7; 8 bases are a match to TRBD2. The germline V gene has CDR1 MNHEY and CDR2 SMNVEV (reference sequence). The CDR3 runs to 16 residues. The V segment lost 5 bases and the J segment 0 bases; nucleotides outside the gene matches: 9. CDR3 DNA sequence: TGTGCCAGCAGTCAACCGCAGCGGGGGAGCTCCTACGAGCAGTACTTC. Its protein product is CASSQPQRGSSYEQYF.

This rearrangement joins TRBV13 to TRBJ2-7, with a possible D match to TRBD2 (6 bases). The CDR3 consists of 17 residues. CDR1 and CDR2 (germline): PRHDT, FYEKMQ (reference sequence). Trimming left V 2 bases short and J 0 bases short, with 17 bases between. The CDR3 reads CASSLRYRTTYSYEQYF. The CDR3 DNA reads TGTGCCAGCAGCTTACGATACAGGACTACATACTCCTACGAGCAGTACTTC.

This clone is a singleton in its sample. This chain joins TRBV5-1 and TRBJ2-1, with TRBD1 as a possible D gene (5 bases). V shed 0 bases and J shed 2 bases, with 9 bases lying between them. Germline V gene sequence: CDR1 SGHRS, CDR2 YFSETQ. The CDR3 contains 15 residues. As DNA, the CDR3 is TGCGCCAGCAGCTTGGGACAGCCGCCCTACAATGAGCAGTTCTTC. This encodes CASSLGQPPYNEQFF.

The gene calls are TRBV25-1 and TRBJ2-5, with D unresolved. The CDR3 totals 15 residues. Per the germline V gene, CDR1 is MGHDK and CDR2 is SYGVNS. V lost 2 bases to trimming and J lost 0 bases, with 10 bases between them. CDR3 coding DNA: TGTGCCAGCAGTGAACCCCTCCGTCACCAAGAGACCCAGTACTTC. Translation: CASSEPLRHQETQYF. Variable domain in full (rest from reference TRBV25-1 and TRBJ2-5): EADIYQTPRYLVIGTGKKITLECSQTMGHDKMYWYQQDPGMELHLIHYSYGVNSTEKGDLSSESTVSRIRTEHFPLTLESARPSHTSQYLCASSEPLRHQETQYFGPGTRLLVL.

The rearrangement uses TRBV7-2 and TRBJ2-5; 10 bases align to TRBD2. Germline-derived CDR1 and CDR2 are SGHTA and FQGNSA. Trimming took 4 bases from V and 5 from J; bases not matched to a gene: 7. The length of the CDR3 is 15 residues. CDR3: CASSSSSGSAETQYF. CDR3 DNA: TGTGCCAGCAGCTCTTCTAGCGGGAGCGCTGAGACCCAGTACTTC.

This clone was seen ten or more times. V gene TRBV4-3 combines with J gene TRBJ2-7, with TRBD1 as a possible D gene (5 bases). The CDR3 runs to 15 residues. The germline V gene encodes CDR1 LGHNA and CDR2 YSLEER. Trimming took off 0 bases at V and 3 bases at J, with 12 bases between the two ends. The CDR3 nucleotides read TGCGCCAGCAGCCAAGATAGTTCAGGGAACTACGAGCAGTACTTC. Its protein is CASSQDSSGNYEQYF.

This chain uses TRBV6-5 with TRBJ2-3, with D perhaps TRBD1 (6 bases). Germline CDR1 reads MNHEY; CDR2 reads SVGAGI. This CDR3 comprises 15 residues. V lost 2 bases and J 1 base, leaving 10 bases between the germline ends. CDR3 nucleotide sequence: TGTGCCAGCAGTTACATGGCAGGGGGCACAGATACGCAGTATTTT. Translation gives CASSYMAGGTDTQYF.

V is TRBV7-7 and J is TRBJ2-2, with a possible D match to TRBD2 (5 bases). CDR3 size: 13 residues. Germline V gene lookup returns CDR1 SSHAT and CDR2 FNYEAQ (reference sequence). The ends were cut back, 5 bases at V and 7 bases at J, with 11 bases in the middle. Written as DNA, the CDR3 is TGTGCCAGCAGCATGAGGGTGGACGGGGAGCTGTTTTTT. It specifies CASSMRVDGELFF. Full variable domain (rest looked up from reference TRBV7-7 and TRBJ2-2): GAGVSQSPRYKVTKRGQDVTLRCDPISSHATLYWYQQALGQGPEFLTYFNYEAQPDKSGLPSDRFSAERPEGSISTLTIQRTEQRDSAMYRCASSMRVDGELFFGEGSRLTVL.